This entry lists 3 T cell receptor beta chains sequenced from one sample in a study of beta chain features in type 1 diabetes. Study-wide findings and caveats: For Type 1 diabetes patients, all four CD4+ subsets carried TCRB CDR3s that were moderately but significantly shorter.

The antigens for these receptors are not known. Expressed TCRB transcripts were sequenced, since all the RNA that had been isolated was reverse transcribed. Sequencing used immunoSEQ multiplex PCR; TCRdb keeps in-frame clones, though not all of them. The sample lists 300,000 to 350,000 clones; about 14% were seen once. The sample was naive CD4+ T cells from blood. The receptors shown here come from a woman between 18 and 29 years old with type 1 diabetes.

This clone was seen a few times. J is TRBJ1-1 and V is TRBV10-3; tentatively, D is TRBD1 (5 bases). Per the germline V gene, CDR1 is ENHRY and CDR2 is SYGVKD. The length of the CDR3 is 14 residues. With 3 bases removed from V and 3 bases from J, the gap between germline ends came to 11 bases. The CDR3 bases are TGTGCCATCAGTGAAAGGGGAGGAGACACTGAAGCTTTCTTT. Translation: CAISERGGDTEAFF.

This clone was seen only a few times. The rearrangement uses TRBV30 and TRBJ2-7; D may be TRBD1 (6 bases). Trimming stripped 3 bases from V and 9 bases from J, with 18 bases between. Looked up from germline, CDR1 is GTSNPN and CDR2 is SVGIG (reference sequence). The CDR3 has 13 amino acids. CDR3 in amino acids: CAWRPKAGARQYV. The CDR3 DNA is TGTGCCTGGAGACCAAAGGCAGGGGCTAGGCAGTACGTC.

The gene calls are TRBV27 and TRBJ2-7; 9 bases align to TRBD1. The CDR3 has 14 residues. Trimming took 3 bases from V and 2 from J; bases not matched to a gene: 2. CDR1 is MNHEY and CDR2 is SMNVEV in the germline V gene (reference sequence). The CDR3 bases are TGTGCCAGCAGTTTGGACAGGGGCCCCTACGAGCAGTACTTC. It encodes CASSLDRGPYEQYF.